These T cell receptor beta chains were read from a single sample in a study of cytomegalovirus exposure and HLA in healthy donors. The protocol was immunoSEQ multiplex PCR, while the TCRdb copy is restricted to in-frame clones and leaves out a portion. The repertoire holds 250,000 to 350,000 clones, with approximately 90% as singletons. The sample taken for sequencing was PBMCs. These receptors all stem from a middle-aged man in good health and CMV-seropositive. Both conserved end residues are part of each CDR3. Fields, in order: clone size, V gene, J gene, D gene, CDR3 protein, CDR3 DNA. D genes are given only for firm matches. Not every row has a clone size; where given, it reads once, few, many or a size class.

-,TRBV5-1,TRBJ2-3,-,CASSLGGADTQYF,TGCGCCAGCAGCTTGGGGGGGGCAGATACGCAGTATTTT
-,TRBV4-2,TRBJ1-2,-,CASSQNRARISGYTF,TGTGCCAGCAGCCAGAACAGGGCGAGGATAAGTGGCTACACCTTC
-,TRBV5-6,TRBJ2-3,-,CASSNRGGQADTQYF,TGTGCCAGCAGCAATCGGGGAGGCCAGGCAGATACGCAGTATTTT
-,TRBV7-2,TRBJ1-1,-,CASSLRQANTEAFF,TGTGCCAGCAGCTTACGACAGGCGAACACTGAAGCTTTCTTT
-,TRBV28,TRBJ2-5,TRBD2,CASTGGSQETQYF,TGTGCCAGCACTGGCGGGAGTCAAGAGACCCAGTACTTC
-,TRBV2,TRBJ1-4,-,CASSPSGVTNEKLFF,TGTGCCAGCAGCCCATCAGGGGTAACTAATGAAAAACTGTTTTTT
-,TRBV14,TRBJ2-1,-,CASSLQNEQFF,TGTGCCAGCAGCCTTCAGAATGAGCAGTTCTTC
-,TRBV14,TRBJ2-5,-,CASSRADQETQYF,TGTGCCAGCAGCCGGGCAGATCAAGAGACCCAGTACTTC
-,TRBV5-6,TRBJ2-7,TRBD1,CASSPRVRGSTYEQYF,TGTGCCAGCAGCCCACGAGTCAGGGGGAGTACCTACGAGCAGTACTTC
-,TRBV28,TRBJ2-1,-,CASRIRTSYSYNEQFF,TGTGCCAGCAGGATACGCACTAGCTACTCCTACAATGAGCAGTTCTTC
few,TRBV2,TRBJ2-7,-,CASSADGTTTYEQYF,TGTGCCAGCAGTGCCGACGGGACAACTACCTACGAGCAGTACTTC
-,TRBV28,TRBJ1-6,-,CASSLPGRVYSPLHF,TGTGCCAGCAGTTTACCGGGCAGGGTCTATTCACCCCTCCACTTT
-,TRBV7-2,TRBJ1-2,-,CASSLVWAEKDGGYTF,TGTGCCAGCAGCCTTGTATGGGCAGAGAAGGATGGAGGCTACACCTTC
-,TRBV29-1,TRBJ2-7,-,CSVSFSGYSYEQYF,TGCAGCGTTTCTTTTTCGGGGTACTCCTACGAGCAGTACTTC
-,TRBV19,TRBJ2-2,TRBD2,CATRRVAGNTGELFF,TGTGCCACCCGAAGGGTAGCGGGGAACACCGGGGAGCTGTTTTTT
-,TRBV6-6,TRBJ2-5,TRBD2,CASSLGLAEGRTQYF,TGTGCCAGCAGCCTCGGACTAGCGGAGGGGAGGACCCAGTACTTC
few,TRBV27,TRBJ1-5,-,CASSFFGENQPQHF,TGTGCCAGCAGTTTCTTCGGTGAAAATCAGCCCCAGCATTTT
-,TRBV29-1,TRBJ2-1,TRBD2,CSVEGLAGVRGGEQFF,TGCAGCGTTGAAGGACTAGCGGGAGTTAGGGGGGGTGAGCAGTTCTTC
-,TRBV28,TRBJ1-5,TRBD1,CASSLFFSRGHSNQPQHF,TGTGCCAGCAGTTTATTTTTCTCCAGGGGGCATAGCAATCAGCCCCAGCATTTT
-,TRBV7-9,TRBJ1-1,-,CASRLGRVGTEAFF,TGTGCCAGCAGACTGGGGAGGGTAGGTACTGAAGCTTTCTTT
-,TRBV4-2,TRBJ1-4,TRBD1,CASSQIRTGAPEGNEKLFF,TGTGCCAGCAGCCAGATAAGGACAGGGGCCCCCGAAGGTAATGAAAAACTGTTTTTT
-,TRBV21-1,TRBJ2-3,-,CASSILAGSLARTDTQYF,TGTGCCAGCAGCATACTAGCGGGATCTTTAGCGCGGACAGATACGCAGTATTTT
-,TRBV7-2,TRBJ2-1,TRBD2,CASSTMALAGAGYNEQFF,TGTGCCAGCAGCACCATGGCCCTAGCGGGAGCAGGATACAATGAGCAGTTCTTC
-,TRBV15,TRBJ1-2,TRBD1,CATSRDDRGRDGYTF,TGTGCCACCAGCAGAGATGACAGGGGGCGAGATGGCTACACCTTC
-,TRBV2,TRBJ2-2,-,CASSKRRTGELFF,TGTGCCAGCAGTAAGCGGCGGACCGGGGAGCTGTTTTTT
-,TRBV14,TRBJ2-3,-,CASSPRGTSPDTQYF,TGTGCCAGCAGCCCCCGTGGAACTAGCCCAGATACGCAGTATTTT
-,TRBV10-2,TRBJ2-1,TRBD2,CASTSGRDQFF,TGCGCCAGCACCAGCGGGAGGGATCAGTTCTTC
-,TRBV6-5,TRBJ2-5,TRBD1,CASSTRRQGKETQYF,TGTGCCAGCAGTACCAGAAGACAGGGGAAAGAGACCCAGTACTTC
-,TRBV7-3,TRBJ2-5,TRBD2,CASSPGLAGQETQYF,TGTGCCAGCAGCCCGGGACTAGCGGGACAAGAGACCCAGTACTTC
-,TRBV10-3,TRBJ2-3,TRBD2,CAISESTSGGPTDTQYF,TGTGCCATCAGTGAGTCGACTAGCGGGGGACCCACAGATACGCAGTATTTT
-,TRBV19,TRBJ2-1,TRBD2,CASSNNPSGSYNEQFF,TGTGCCAGTAGTAACAATCCTAGCGGCTCCTACAATGAGCAGTTCTTC
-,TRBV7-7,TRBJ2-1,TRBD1,CASSLGGPGQPYNEQFF,TGTGCTAGCAGCTTAGGAGGTCCGGGACAGCCCTACAATGAGCAGTTCTTC
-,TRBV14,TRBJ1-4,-,CASSPRQALGEKLFF,TGTGCCAGCAGCCCCCGACAGGCCCTTGGTGAAAAACTGTTTTTT
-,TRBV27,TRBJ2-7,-,CASSPPGQPYEQYF,TGTGCCAGCAGTCCACCGGGACAACCCTACGAGCAGTACTTC
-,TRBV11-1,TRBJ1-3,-,CASSFADSSGNTIYF,TGTGCCAGCAGCTTCGCAGACAGCTCTGGAAACACCATATATTTT
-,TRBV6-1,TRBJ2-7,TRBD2,CASTRSRLAGYEQYF,TGTGCCAGCACGCGATCAAGACTAGCGGGATACGAGCAGTACTTC
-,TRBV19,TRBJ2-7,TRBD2,CASTLSMGGFYEQYF,TGTGCCAGTACTCTCTCGATGGGGGGGTTCTACGAGCAGTACTTC
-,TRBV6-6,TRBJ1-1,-,CASSDPGRMNTEAFF,TGTGCCAGCAGTGACCCGGGGAGGATGAACACTGAAGCTTTCTTT
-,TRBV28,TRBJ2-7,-,CASSSPGLSYEQYF,TGTGCCAGCAGTTCGCCGGGACTTTCCTACGAGCAGTACTTC
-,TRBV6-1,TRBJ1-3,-,CASSEAFSTWGNTIYF,TGTGCCAGCAGTGAAGCCTTTTCGACTTGGGGAAACACCATATATTTT
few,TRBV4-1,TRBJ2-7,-,CASSQSLQGSYEQYF,TGCGCCAGCAGCCAATCTCTCCAGGGGTCCTACGAGCAGTACTTC
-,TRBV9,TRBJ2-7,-,CASSVDLDPSYEQYF,TGTGCCAGCAGCGTAGACCTAGACCCCTCCTACGAGCAGTACTTC
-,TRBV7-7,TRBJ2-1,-,CASSLSPDNEQFF,TGTGCTAGCAGCTTAAGCCCGGACAATGAGCAGTTCTTC
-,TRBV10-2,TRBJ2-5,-,CASTPPGGLETQYF,TGCGCCAGCACTCCCCCCGGGGGGCTGGAGACCCAGTACTTC
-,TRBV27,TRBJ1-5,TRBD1,CASSSGTGVNQPQHF,TGTGCCAGCAGTTCAGGGACAGGGGTCAATCAGCCCCAGCATTTT
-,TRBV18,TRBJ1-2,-,CASSEGGGYTF,TGTGCCAGCTCAGAGGGAGGTGGCTACACCTTC
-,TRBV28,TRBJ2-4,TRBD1,CASSLAGGGRNIQYF,TGTGCCAGCAGTTTAGCAGGGGGCGGTAGGAACATTCAGTACTTC
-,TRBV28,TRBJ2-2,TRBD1,CASGDSNTGELFF,TGTGCCAGCGGGGACAGCAACACCGGGGAGCTGTTTTTT